Sequencing of this T cell receptor (beta chain) was carried out in a study of T cells after yellow fever vaccination. Study-level points and caveats: Most primary-vaccination clones reappeared after the booster (approximately 95% CD4, roughly 88% CD8).

A word on this clonotype: Its antigen remains unknown.

TCRdb used MiXCR to reprocess the 5' RACE reads, holding one entry per CDR3 protein. The data hold about 340,000 distinct CDR3 sequences, with roughly 4% observed a single time. Germline CDR1 DFQATT, CDR2 SNEGSKA (reference sequence). CDR3 length: 13 amino acids. Trimming shortened V by 0 bases and J by 5 bases, and 10 bases separated the two germline ends. The J gene is TRBJ1-2, the V gene TRBV20-1; D gene unclear. Sequenced here: PBMCs, sampled 5 days after the yellow fever booster vaccination. The sequence was obtained from a man younger than 35 who received the YFV17D yellow fever vaccine. The CDR3 is CSARDPRYYGYTF. For the CDR3, the DNA is TGCAGTGCTAGAGATCCCAGATATTATGGCTACACCTTC.